These 9 T cell receptor beta chains came from one sample sequenced in a study of pediatric ulcerative colitis. One to two pinch biopsies were taken from the rectum during colonoscopy. Profiled with immunoSEQ multiplex PCR; TCRdb holds only in-frame clones, not every one. The table shows fewer than 30,000 clones, with more than 65% occurring only once. The specimen was gut tissue. The origin of the receptors is a boy between 10 and 17 years old with severe ulcerative colitis.

This sequence joins TRBV6-5 and TRBJ1-1; 7 bases are a match to TRBD1. The CDR3 has 15 amino acids. Losses at the gene ends were 0 bases for V and 4 bases for J; bases not matched to a gene: 5. Germline CDR1 and CDR2: MNHEY and SVGAGI. The CDR3 coding sequence is TGTGCCAGCAGTTACTCGTTGCAGGGGGGCACTGAAGCTTTCTTT. Translation gives CASSYSLQGGTEAFF.

The chain employs TRBV27 and TRBJ2-1; 10 bases align to TRBD1. CDR3 length equals 15 residues. Germline CDR1 MNHEY, CDR2 SMNVEV (reference sequence). Germline trimming cut 2 bases from V and 4 bases from J; bases unmatched to any gene: 2. The CDR3 DNA follows: TGTGCCAGCAGTTTAACGGGACAGGGGTACAATGAGCAGTTCTTC. Translating gives CASSLTGQGYNEQFF.

The rearrangement links TRBV5-1 to TRBJ1-3, with D perhaps TRBD1 (6 bases). V dropped 5 bases and J dropped 7 bases, with 13 bases sitting between them. Germline V CDR1 and CDR2: SGHRS, YFSETQ. CDR3 length: 13 amino acids. CDR3 loop: CASRSGVENTIYF. The CDR3 DNA sequence: TGCGCCAGCAGGTCAGGGGTGGAGAACACCATATATTTT.

CDR3 amino acids: CSGIQQETQYF. The CDR3 DNA reads TGCAGTGGTATACAACAAGAGACCCAGTACTTC. The chain links TRBV20-1 to TRBJ2-5; no definite D call. From germline, CDR1 is DFQATT and CDR2 SNEGSKA (reference sequence). The CDR3 has 11 amino acids. V lost 7 bases and J lost 2, with 8 bases in between.

This clone appeared a few times. The chain couples TRBV5-4 to TRBJ2-7, with D perhaps TRBD2 (6 bases). This CDR3 is 15 amino acids long. CDR1 is SGHNT and CDR2 is YYREEE in the germline V gene (reference sequence). V was trimmed by 0 bases and J by 2 bases, leaving 12 bases between them. In nucleotides, the CDR3 is TGTGCCAGCAGCTTGGGAGGTTCGGGGGCCTACGAGCAGTACTTC. Translation: CASSLGGSGAYEQYF.

The V gene is TRBV5-4, the J gene TRBJ2-2, with 10 positions matching TRBD2. The CDR3 runs to 16 residues. Unmatched junction bases numbered 3, after V lost 1 base and J lost 3 bases. Germline V gene lookup returns CDR1 SGHNT and CDR2 YYREEE (reference sequence). The chain's CDR3 is CASSLLLAGYTGELFF. CDR3 nucleotides: TGTGCCAGCAGCTTGCTACTAGCGGGATACACCGGGGAGCTGTTTTTT.

The chain couples TRBV30 to TRBJ2-5, with 12 bases fitting TRBD2. Per germline, CDR1 GTSNPN and CDR2 SVGIG (reference sequence). The CDR3 is 15 amino acids. V was clipped by 1 base and J by 2 bases; unmatched bases: 2. CDR3 sequence: CAWSAGLAGQETQYF. For the CDR3, the DNA is TGTGCCTGGAGTGCTGGACTAGCGGGGCAAGAGACCCAGTACTTC.

The chain carries TRBV2 and TRBJ1-4, with D possibly TRBD1 on 5 matching bases. Trimming cost V 6 bases and J 2 bases, with 22 bases left between them. CDR3 length equals 18 residues. The germline V gene has CDR1 SNHLY and CDR2 FYNNEI. CDR3 DNA: TGTGCCAGCAGCACTATACAGGCGGGTATGGCGACTAATGAAAAACTGTTTTTT. Translation: CASSTIQAGMATNEKLFF.

This clone was counted a few times. The chain couples TRBV10-1 to TRBJ2-2; D call uncertain. The CDR3 extends over 16 amino acids. V lost 4 bases and J lost 0, with 12 bases in between. The germline CDR1 and CDR2 sequences are WNHNN and SYGVQD (reference sequence). CDR3: CASSGRVRTNTGELFF. CDR3 DNA sequence: TGCGCCAGCAGTGGCCGCGTCAGAACGAACACCGGGGAGCTGTTTTTT.